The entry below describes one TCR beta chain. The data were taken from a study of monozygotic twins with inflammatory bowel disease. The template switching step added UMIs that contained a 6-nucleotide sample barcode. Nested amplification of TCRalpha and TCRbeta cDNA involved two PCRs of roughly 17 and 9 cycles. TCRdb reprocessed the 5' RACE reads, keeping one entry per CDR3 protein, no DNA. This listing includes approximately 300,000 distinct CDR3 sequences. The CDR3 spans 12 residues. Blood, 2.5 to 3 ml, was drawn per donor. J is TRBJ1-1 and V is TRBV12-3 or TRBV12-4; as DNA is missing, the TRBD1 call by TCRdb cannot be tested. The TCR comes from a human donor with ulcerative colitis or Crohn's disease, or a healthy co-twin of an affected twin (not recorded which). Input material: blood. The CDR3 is CASIQQGTEAFF.